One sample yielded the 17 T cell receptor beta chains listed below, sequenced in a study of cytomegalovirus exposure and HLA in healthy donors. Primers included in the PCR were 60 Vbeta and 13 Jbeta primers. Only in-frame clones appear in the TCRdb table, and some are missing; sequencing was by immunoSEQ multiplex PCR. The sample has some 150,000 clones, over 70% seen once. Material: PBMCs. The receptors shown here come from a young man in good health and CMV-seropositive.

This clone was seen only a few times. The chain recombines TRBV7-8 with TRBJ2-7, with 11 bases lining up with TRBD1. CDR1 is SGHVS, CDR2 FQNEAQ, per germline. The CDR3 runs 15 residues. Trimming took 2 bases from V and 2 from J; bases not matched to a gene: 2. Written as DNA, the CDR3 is TGTGCCAGCAGCTTACGGGGACAGGGGGCCTACGAGCAGTACTTC. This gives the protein CASSLRGQGAYEQYF.

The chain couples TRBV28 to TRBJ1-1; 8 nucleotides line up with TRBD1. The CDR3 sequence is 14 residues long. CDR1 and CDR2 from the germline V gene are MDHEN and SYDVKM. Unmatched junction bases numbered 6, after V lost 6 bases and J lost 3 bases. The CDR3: CASRRTGPYTEAFF. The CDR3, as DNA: TGTGCCAGCAGGCGGACAGGGCCCTACACTGAAGCTTTCTTT.

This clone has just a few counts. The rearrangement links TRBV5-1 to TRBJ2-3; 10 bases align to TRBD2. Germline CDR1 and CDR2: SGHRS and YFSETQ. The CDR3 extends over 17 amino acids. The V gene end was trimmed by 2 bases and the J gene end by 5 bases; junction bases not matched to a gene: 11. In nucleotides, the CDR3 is TGCGCCAGCAGCTTCACAAGAACCGGGACTAGCGTAGATACGCAGTATTTT. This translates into CASSFTRTGTSVDTQYF. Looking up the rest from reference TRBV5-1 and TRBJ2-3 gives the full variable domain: KAGVTQTPRYLIKTRGQQVTLSCSPISGHRSVSWYQQTPGQGLQFLFEYFSETQRNKGNFPGRFSGRQFSNSRSEMNVSTLELGDSALYLCASSFTRTGTSVDTQYFGPGTRLTVL.

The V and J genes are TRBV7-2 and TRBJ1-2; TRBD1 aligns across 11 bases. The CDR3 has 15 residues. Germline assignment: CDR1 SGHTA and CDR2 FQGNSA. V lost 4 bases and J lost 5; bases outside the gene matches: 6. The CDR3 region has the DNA TGTGCCAGCAGCTCTACCGGGACAGGGGGATATGGCTACACCTTC. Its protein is CASSSTGTGGYGYTF.

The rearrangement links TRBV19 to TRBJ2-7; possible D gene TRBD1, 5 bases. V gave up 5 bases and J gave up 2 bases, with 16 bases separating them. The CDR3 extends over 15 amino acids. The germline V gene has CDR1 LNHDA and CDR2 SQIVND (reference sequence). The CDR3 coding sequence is TGTGCCAGTAGTTACAGGCCAAGTCGGGCCTACGAGCAGTACTTC. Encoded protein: CASSYRPSRAYEQYF. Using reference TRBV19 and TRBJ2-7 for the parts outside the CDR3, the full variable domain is DGGITQSPKYLFRKEGQNVTLSCEQNLNHDAMYWYRQDPGQGLRLIYYSQIVNDFQKGDIAEGYSVSREKKESFPLTVTSAQKNPTAFYLCASSYRPSRAYEQYFGPGTRLTVT.

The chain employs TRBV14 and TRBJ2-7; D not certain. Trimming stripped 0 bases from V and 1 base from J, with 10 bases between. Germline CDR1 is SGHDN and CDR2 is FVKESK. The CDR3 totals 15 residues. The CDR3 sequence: CASSQDKARSYEQYF. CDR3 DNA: TGTGCCAGCAGCCAAGATAAGGCTAGATCCTACGAGCAGTACTTC.

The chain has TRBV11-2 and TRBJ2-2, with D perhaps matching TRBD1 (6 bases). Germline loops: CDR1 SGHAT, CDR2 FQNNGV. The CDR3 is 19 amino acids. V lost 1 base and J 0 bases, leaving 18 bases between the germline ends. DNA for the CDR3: TGTGCCAGCAGCTTAGCCCATAGAGGGGGTCCCGCGAACACCGGGGAGCTGTTTTTT. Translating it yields CASSLAHRGGPANTGELFF.

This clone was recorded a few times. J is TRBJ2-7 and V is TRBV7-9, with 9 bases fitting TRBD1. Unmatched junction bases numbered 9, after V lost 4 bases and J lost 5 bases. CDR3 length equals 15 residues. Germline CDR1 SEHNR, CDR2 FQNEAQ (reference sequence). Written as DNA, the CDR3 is TGTGCCAGCAGCTCTCTCCGGGACAGGGATCACGAGCAGTACTTC. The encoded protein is CASSSLRDRDHEQYF.

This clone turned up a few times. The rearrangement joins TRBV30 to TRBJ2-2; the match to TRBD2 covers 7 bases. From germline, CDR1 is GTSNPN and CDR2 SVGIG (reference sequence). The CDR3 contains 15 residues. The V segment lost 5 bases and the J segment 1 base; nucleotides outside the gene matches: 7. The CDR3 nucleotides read TGTGCCTGGGCAGCGGGGAGACTGAACACCGGGGAGCTGTTTTTT. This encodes CAWAAGRLNTGELFF. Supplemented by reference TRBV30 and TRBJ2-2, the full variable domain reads SQTIHQWPATLVQPVGSPLSLECTVEGTSNPNLYWYRQAAGRGLQLLFYSVGIGQISSEVPQNLSASRPQDRQFILSSKKLLLSDSGFYLCAWAAGRLNTGELFFGEGSRLTVL.

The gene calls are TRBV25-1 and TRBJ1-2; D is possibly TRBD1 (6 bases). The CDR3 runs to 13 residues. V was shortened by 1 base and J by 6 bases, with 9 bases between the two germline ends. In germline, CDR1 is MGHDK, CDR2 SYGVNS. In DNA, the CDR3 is TGTGCCAGCAGTGAATGGGGGGGCCATGGCTACACCTTC. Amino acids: CASSEWGGHGYTF.

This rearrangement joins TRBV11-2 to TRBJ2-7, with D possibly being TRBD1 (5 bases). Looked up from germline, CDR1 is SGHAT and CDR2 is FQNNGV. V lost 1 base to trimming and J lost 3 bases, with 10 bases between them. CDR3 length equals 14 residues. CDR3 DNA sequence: TGTGCCAGCAGCTTAGTGGGGCAGCACTACGAGCAGTACTTC. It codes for CASSLVGQHYEQYF.

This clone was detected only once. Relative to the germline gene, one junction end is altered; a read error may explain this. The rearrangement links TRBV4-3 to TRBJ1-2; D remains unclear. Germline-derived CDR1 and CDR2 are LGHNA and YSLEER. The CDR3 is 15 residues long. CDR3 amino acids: CASRGATSIGYVYTF. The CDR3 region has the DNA TGCGCCAGCAGGGGCGCCACCTCCATAGGCTATGTCTACACCTTC.

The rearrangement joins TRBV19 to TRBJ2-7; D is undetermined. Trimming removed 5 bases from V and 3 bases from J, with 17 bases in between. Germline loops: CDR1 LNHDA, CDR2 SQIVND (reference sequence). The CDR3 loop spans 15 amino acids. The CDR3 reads CASSRLSDSDYEQYF. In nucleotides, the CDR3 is TGTGCCAGTAGTCGTCTAAGTGACTCAGACTACGAGCAGTACTTC.

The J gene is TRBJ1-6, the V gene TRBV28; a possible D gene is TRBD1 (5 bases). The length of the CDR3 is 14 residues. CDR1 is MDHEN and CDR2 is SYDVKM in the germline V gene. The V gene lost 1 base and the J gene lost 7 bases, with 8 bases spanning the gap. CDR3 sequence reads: CASSLSGPNSPLHF. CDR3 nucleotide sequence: TGTGCCAGCAGTTTATCAGGGCCAAATTCACCCCTCCACTTT. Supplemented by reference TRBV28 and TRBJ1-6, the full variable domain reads DVKVTQSSRYLVKRTGEKVFLECVQDMDHENMFWYRQDPGLGLRLIYFSYDVKMKEKGDIPEGYSVSREKKERFSLILESASTNQTSMYLCASSLSGPNSPLHFGNGTRLTVT.

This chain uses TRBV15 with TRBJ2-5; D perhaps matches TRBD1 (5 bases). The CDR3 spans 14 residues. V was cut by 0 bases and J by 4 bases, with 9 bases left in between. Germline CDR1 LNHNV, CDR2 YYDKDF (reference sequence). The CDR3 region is CATSREAGRETQYF. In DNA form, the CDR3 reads TGTGCCACCAGCAGAGAGGCAGGGCGAGAGACCCAGTACTTC.

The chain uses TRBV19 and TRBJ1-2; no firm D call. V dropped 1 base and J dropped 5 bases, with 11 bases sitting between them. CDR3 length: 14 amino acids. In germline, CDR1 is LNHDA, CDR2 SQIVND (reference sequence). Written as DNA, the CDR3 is TGTGCCAGTAGTATAGTTGCGGCGGCGTATGGCTACACCTTC. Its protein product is CASSIVAAAYGYTF.

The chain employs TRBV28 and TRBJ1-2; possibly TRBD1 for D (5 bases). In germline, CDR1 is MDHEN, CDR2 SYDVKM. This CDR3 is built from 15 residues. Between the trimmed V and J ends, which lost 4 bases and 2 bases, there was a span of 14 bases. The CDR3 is CASSSPPQGNYGYTF. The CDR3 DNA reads TGTGCCAGCAGTTCGCCTCCGCAGGGAAACTATGGCTACACCTTC.